Listed below are T cell receptor beta chains from one sample, sequenced in a study of blood T cell repertoires in COVID-19. Method: immunoSEQ multiplex PCR; TCRdb's copy keeps in-frame clones and lacks some. The data contain around 15,000 clones, around 77% of them singletons. Source material: peripheral blood. The receptors shown here come from a human donor in a cohort sampled during active COVID-19. Each CDR3 is given with its conserved first and last residue.

v_call	cdr3_length	j_call	cdr3_aa
TRBV12-5	15	TRBJ2-3	CASGLPTAGSDTQYF
TRBV24-1	13	TRBJ1-2	CATSDLKGEGYTF
TRBV4-2	15	TRBJ2-4	CASSQEVRGGNIQYF
TRBV10-3	15	TRBJ2-4	CAISEGGLAKNIQYF
TRBV19	16	TRBJ1-1	CASSKGTGQGNTEAFF
TRBV7-3	15	TRBJ2-5	CASSINGLAEETQYF
TRBV3-1/TRBV3-2	15	TRBJ1-5	CASSQGLGVNQPQHF
TRBV7-9	15	TRBJ1-4	CASSHQRTGREKLFF
TRBV28	15	TRBJ1-3	CASSGQGAGGNTIYF
TRBV6-5	15	TRBJ1-2	CASSSRGSYDYGYTF
TRBV5-1	13	TRBJ2-3	CASSTDYTDTQYF
TRBV5-4	17	TRBJ2-1	CASSSRLAGASYNEQFF
TRBV19	15	TRBJ1-5	CASSITSGGPQPQHF
TRBV7-6	14	TRBJ2-1	CASSELTSGGEQFF
TRBV4-2	13	TRBJ2-7	CASSQEWGREQYF
TRBV27	16	TRBJ2-7	CASSFSVGQGVYEQYF
TRBV3-1/TRBV3-2	15	TRBJ2-1	CASSQGQGSIYEQFF
TRBV11-3	12	TRBJ1-1	CASSRGKAEAFF
TRBV6-5	15	TRBJ2-3	CASRLSGSSTDTQYF
TRBV19	15	TRBJ2-3	CASSTRPKGTDTQYF
TRBV28	14	TRBJ1-4	CASSWTATNEKLFF
TRBV6-5	15	TRBJ1-2	CASSRTGVPWVGYTF
TRBV5-6	16	TRBJ2-7	CASSLALVGGSYEQYF
TRBV11-3	15	TRBJ1-1	CASSLYGIDSPEAFF
TRBV29-1	14	TRBJ2-7	CSVGGTPSSYEQYF
TRBV6-2/TRBV6-3	18	TRBJ2-4	CASSYVIGQGDAKNIQYF
TRBV28	13	TRBJ1-6	CASSLGSFSPLHF
TRBV7-3	15	TRBJ2-5	CASSLTGSGGETQYF
TRBV30	13	TRBJ2-7	CAWSGRGLSEQYF
TRBV2	13	TRBJ1-2	CASSSDSLRGYTF
TRBV28	16	TRBJ1-6	CASKLGLLLTDSPLHF
TRBV27	13	TRBJ2-5	CASSGGGGETQYF
TRBV7-2	17	TRBJ2-1	CASSSTGVAGRYNEQFF
TRBV7-2	13	TRBJ1-1	CASSTQANTEAFF
TRBV15	13	TRBJ2-7	CATSRSGIYEQYF
TRBV10-3	16	TRBJ2-3	CAISESSAGRTDTQYF
TRBV7-2	15	TRBJ1-4	CASSLGGQTNEKLFF
TRBV5-1	14	TRBJ1-6	CASSLAADPSPLHF
TRBV5-4	14	TRBJ1-2	CASSLWQGAYGYTF
TRBV20-1	11	TRBJ2-7	CSARDSYEQYF
TRBV6-5	15	TRBJ2-3	CASSLLAGVADTQYF
TRBV5-1	13	TRBJ1-1	CASSLGQGIEAFF
TRBV5-6	15	TRBJ2-7	CASSFGRGGTYEQYF
TRBV7-3	17	TRBJ1-1	CASSRLQGALWNTEAFF
TRBV18	15	TRBJ2-4	CASSPGTQDGNIQYF
TRBV2	15	TRBJ2-5	CASRGLAGAMGTQYF
TRBV9	13	TRBJ1-3	CASARDLGNTIYF
TRBV2	12	TRBJ1-4	CASTPRNEKLFF
TRBV6-6	15	TRBJ2-5	CASSGPNSGQETQYF
TRBV11-3	13	TRBJ2-5	CASSLVAQETQYF
TRBV5-5	15	TRBJ1-1	CASSLDTGRNTEAFF
TRBV9	14	TRBJ2-2	CASSVQGGDGELFF
TRBV7-9	16	TRBJ1-4	CASSLSFDRGSEKLFF
TRBV28	15	TRBJ1-1	CASSGSDGENTEAFF
TRBV5-4	17	TRBJ2-1	CASSPGLLATTYNEQFF
TRBV3-1/TRBV3-2	18	TRBJ1-2	CASSPSAFRQVESYGYTF